Listed below are T cell receptor beta chains from one sample, sequenced in a study of persistence of HIV-infected CD4 T cells. Assay used: immunoSEQ multiplex PCR; TCRdb lists only in-frame clones, some missing. Among 35,000 or so clones listed, roughly 84% were seen once. No antigen is known for these receptors. Sequencing used cultured CD4+ T cells from PBMCs, obtained from a patient who received antiretroviral therapy. These receptors all stem from an adult with HIV. The donor label of this sample is uncertain. CDR3s include the opening cysteine and the closing phenylalanine or tryptophan. D genes are given only for firm matches. Not all rows give a size; the values are once, few, many and, for expanded clones, a class.

v_gene: TRBV16; len: 13; abundance: -; j_gene: TRBJ1-5; d_gene: -; CDR3nt: TGTGCCAGCAGCGCTCTTAGGGATCAGCCCCAGCATTTT; CDR3aa: CASSALRDQPQHF
v_gene: TRBV21-1; len: 13; abundance: -; j_gene: TRBJ1-1; d_gene: -; CDR3nt: TGTGCCAGCACCTTAGGGGCGGGACCTGGAGCTTTCTTT; CDR3aa: CASTLGAGPGAFF
v_gene: TRBV11-3; len: 15; abundance: -; j_gene: TRBJ2-2; d_gene: -; CDR3nt: TGTGCCAGCAGCTTAGACGGACCGAACACCGGGGAGCTGTTTTTT; CDR3aa: CASSLDGPNTGELFF
v_gene: TRBV19; len: 18; abundance: -; j_gene: TRBJ1-2; d_gene: -; CDR3nt: TGTGCCAGTAGCATCCCCCAGGGAAGGGGCTTGGAAGGCTATGGCTACACCTTC; CDR3aa: CASSIPQGRGLEGYGYTF
v_gene: TRBV19; len: 18; abundance: -; j_gene: TRBJ2-4; d_gene: TRBD2; CDR3nt: TGTGCCAGTAGCCGGACTAGCGGGGGCACGAGGGCCAAAAACATTCAGTACTTC; CDR3aa: CASSRTSGGTRAKNIQYF
v_gene: TRBV18; len: 13; abundance: -; j_gene: TRBJ2-7; d_gene: -; CDR3nt: TGTGCCAGCTCACCATTGTCAGATCCTGAGCAGTACTTC; CDR3aa: CASSPLSDPEQYF
v_gene: TRBV7-3; len: 22; abundance: few; j_gene: TRBJ1-2; d_gene: TRBD1; CDR3nt: TGTGCCAGCAGCTTTGTCAACAGGGGGCCAAGGGGCAGGGGACTTCCTAACTATGGCTACACCTTC; CDR3aa: CASSFVNRGPRGRGLPNYGYTF
v_gene: TRBV7-2; len: 16; abundance: -; j_gene: TRBJ2-3; d_gene: -; CDR3nt: TGTGCCAGCAGCCCCACCGGGACCGCAAGGGCAGATACGCAGTATTTT; CDR3aa: CASSPTGTARADTQYF
v_gene: TRBV7-2; len: 14; abundance: -; j_gene: TRBJ2-3; d_gene: -; CDR3nt: TGTGCCAGCAGCCCGGGACGACGCACGGGTACGCAGTATTTT; CDR3aa: CASSPGRRTGTQYF
v_gene: TRBV27; len: 13; abundance: -; j_gene: TRBJ2-1; d_gene: -; CDR3nt: TGTGCCAGCAGTTCATACAGGGAAAATGAGCAGTTCTTC; CDR3aa: CASSSYRENEQFF
v_gene: TRBV7-2; len: 15; abundance: -; j_gene: TRBJ1-6; d_gene: -; CDR3nt: TGTGCCAGCAGCGCTGGGGGGGGGTATAATTCACCCCTCCACTTT; CDR3aa: CASSAGGGYNSPLHF
v_gene: TRBV3-1/TRBV3-2; len: 21; abundance: -; j_gene: TRBJ2-3; d_gene: TRBD2; CDR3nt: TGTGCCAGCAGCCAGTACAAAGTCCGCCGGTCACCGGGACTAGCGGGAGATACGCAGTATTTT; CDR3aa: CASSQYKVRRSPGLAGDTQYF
v_gene: TRBV18; len: 15; abundance: -; j_gene: TRBJ1-5; d_gene: TRBD1; CDR3nt: TGTGCCAGCTCACCGGGACAGGGAAGAAATCAGCCCCAGCATTTT; CDR3aa: CASSPGQGRNQPQHF
v_gene: TRBV28; len: 14; abundance: -; j_gene: TRBJ2-1; d_gene: -; CDR3nt: TGTGCCAGCAGTTTAGAACAGGGCTACAATGAGCAGTTCTTC; CDR3aa: CASSLEQGYNEQFF
v_gene: TRBV19; len: 14; abundance: -; j_gene: TRBJ2-3; d_gene: TRBD2; CDR3nt: TGTGCCAGTAGTACTAGCGGCTCGACAGATACGCAGTATTTT; CDR3aa: CASSTSGSTDTQYF
v_gene: TRBV27; len: 14; abundance: -; j_gene: TRBJ1-4; d_gene: -; CDR3nt: TGTGCCAGCAGTTTCAGTTCAACTAATGAAAAACTGTTTTTT; CDR3aa: CASSFSSTNEKLFF
v_gene: TRBV2; len: 14; abundance: -; j_gene: TRBJ2-7; d_gene: TRBD1; CDR3nt: TGTGCCAGCGAGCGTACAGGGGGCGTAAACGAGCAGTACTTC; CDR3aa: CASERTGGVNEQYF
v_gene: TRBV7-7; len: 16; abundance: -; j_gene: TRBJ1-5; d_gene: TRBD1; CDR3nt: TGTGCCAGCAGCTTAGCGCAGGACAGGGTGACTCAGCCCCAGCATTTT; CDR3aa: CASSLAQDRVTQPQHF
v_gene: TRBV5-5; len: 15; abundance: -; j_gene: TRBJ2-1; d_gene: -; CDR3nt: TGTGCCAGCTTAGAGACTAGTGCCCCCTACAATGAGCAGTTCTTC; CDR3aa: CASLETSAPYNEQFF
v_gene: TRBV27; len: 14; abundance: -; j_gene: TRBJ1-4; d_gene: TRBD1; CDR3nt: TGTGCCAGCAAACAGGGGTGGGCTAATGAAAAACTGTTTTTT; CDR3aa: CASKQGWANEKLFF
v_gene: TRBV6-5; len: 11; abundance: -; j_gene: TRBJ2-1; d_gene: -; CDR3nt: TGTGCCAGCATGGGGGGCAATGAGCAGTTCTTC; CDR3aa: CASMGGNEQFF
v_gene: TRBV6-5; len: 14; abundance: -; j_gene: TRBJ2-1; d_gene: -; CDR3nt: TGTGCCAGCAGTTTGGAACTGCTGGGCAATGAGCAGTTCTTC; CDR3aa: CASSLELLGNEQFF